Presented here are 9 T cell receptor beta chains from one specimen sequenced in a study of neurological immune-mediated disorders. One entry per CDR3 protein results from TCRdb running MiXCR on the 5' RACE reads. The data hold roughly 39,000 distinct CDR3 sequences, with 7% to 8.5% observed a single time. Sequenced sample: CD4+ T cells from blood. The receptors originated from a man aged 45-65 years in good health.

This clonotype was counted at least ten times. The J gene is TRBJ2-7, the V gene TRBV20-1; D is ambiguous. Between the trimmed V and J ends, which lost 3 bases and 0 bases, there was a span of 15 bases. Germline lookup yields CDR1 DFQATT and CDR2 SNEGSKA (reference sequence). The CDR3 length is 15 residues. For the CDR3, the DNA is TGCAGTGCTAGTGAACCAGGATTTACCTCCTACGAGCAGTACTTC. Encoded protein: CSASEPGFTSYEQYF.

This clonotype was picked up many times. The chain recombines TRBV5-1 with TRBJ2-2, with 7 bases that match TRBD1. Trimming took 4 bases from V and 1 from J; bases not matched to a gene: 7. From germline, CDR1 is SGHRS and CDR2 YFSETQ. The CDR3 has 16 amino acids. In DNA, the CDR3 is TGCGCCAGCAGCGCACAGGACAGGAGGAACACCGGGGAGCTGTTTTTT. Translated: CASSAQDRRNTGELFF. Supplemented by reference TRBV5-1 and TRBJ2-2, the full variable domain reads KAGVTQTPRYLIKTRGQQVTLSCSPISGHRSVSWYQQTPGQGLQFLFEYFSETQRNKGNFPGRFSGRQFSNSRSEMNVSTLELGDSALYLCASSAQDRRNTGELFFGEGSRLTVL.

This clonotype was detected ten times or more. The chain carries TRBV7-9 and TRBJ2-3, with 9 bases matching TRBD1. Germline CDR1 reads SEHNR; CDR2 reads FQNEAQ (reference sequence). This CDR3 region has 15 residues. The V gene end was trimmed by 3 bases and the J gene end by 1 base; junction bases not matched to a gene: 2. CDR3 DNA sequence: TGTGCCAGCAGCTTCCGGACAGGGGGCACAGATACGCAGTATTTT. Protein product: CASSFRTGGTDTQYF.

This clonotype came up once. An end of the junction differs from the germline gene, which may be a read error. The J gene is TRBJ2-1, the V gene TRBV3-1; D is possibly TRBD1 or TRBD2 (6 bases each). CDR1 and CDR2 from the germline V gene are LGHDT and YNNKEL (reference sequence). This CDR3 is built from 16 residues. This chain's CDR3 is CANSQVWRRGGNEQFF. The CDR3 bases are TGTGCCAACAGCCAAGTATGGCGCAGGGGAGGAAATGAGCAGTTCTTC.

This clonotype was picked up many times. The rearrangement joins TRBV11-3 to TRBJ2-2; D is possibly TRBD2 (5 bases). The CDR3 consists of 15 residues. Per germline, CDR1 SGHNT and CDR2 YENEEA. The V end was cut by 2 bases, the J end by 4 bases, with 11 bases between. As DNA, the CDR3 is TGTGCCAGCAGCTTAAGGCTAGCTTCCACCGGGGAGCTGTTTTTT. This sequence encodes CASSLRLASTGELFF.

This clonotype was detected ten times or more. V usage is TRBV7-2 and J usage is TRBJ2-1, with D uncertain. The CDR3 is 13 residues long. V lost 0 bases and J 4 bases, leaving 4 bases between the germline ends. From germline, CDR1 is SGHTA and CDR2 FQGNSA. This CDR3 reads CASSLAVYNEQFF. The CDR3 DNA is TGTGCCAGCAGCTTAGCGGTATACAATGAGCAGTTCTTC.

In this sample, this clonotype turned up a few times. This chain uses TRBV7-9 with TRBJ2-7; D possibly corresponds to TRBD2 (6 bases). Between the trimmed V and J ends, which lost 2 bases and 3 bases, there was a span of 11 bases. The CDR3 is 14 residues long. The germline V gene has CDR1 SEHNR and CDR2 FQNEAQ (reference sequence). The CDR3 DNA reads TGTGCCAGCAGCTTAACGGGGGTCCGCTACGAGCAGTACTTC. This encodes CASSLTGVRYEQYF.

This clonotype was recorded at least ten times. CDR3 nucleotides: TGTGCCAGCAGCTTCGGGACGGTTGAAAATCAGCCCCAGCATTTT. Amino acid sequence: CASSFGTVENQPQHF. The chain couples TRBV7-9 to TRBJ1-5; maybe TRBD1 (5 bases). Trimming shortened V by 3 bases and J by 4 bases, and 13 bases separated the two germline ends. This CDR3 is built from 15 residues. Germline loops: CDR1 SEHNR, CDR2 FQNEAQ (reference sequence).

V usage is TRBV20-1 and J usage is TRBJ2-1; 14 bases are a match to TRBD2. The CDR3 runs 15 residues. Germline lookup yields CDR1 DFQATT and CDR2 SNEGSKA (reference sequence). The V and J ends lost 4 bases and 8 bases, in that order; junction bases with no gene match: 7. The CDR3 is CSANAGTSGGYEQFF. The CDR3, as DNA: TGCAGTGCTAACGCGGGGACTAGCGGGGGTTATGAGCAGTTCTTC.